A selection of T cell receptor beta chains follows, all from one sample in a study of T cell responses to AZD1222 COVID-19 vaccine. The repertoire was sequenced with immunoSEQ multiplex PCR; TCRdb's copy has only in-frame clones and lacks some. The table has about 130,000 clones, roughly 90% seen once. The source was peripheral blood, collected on day 0 of AZD1222 vaccination. The receptors here all came from an adult in good health. Both conserved end residues are part of each CDR3. Fields, in order: CDR3 protein, J gene, V gene.

CDR3aa: CAISKTGGLYEQYF; j_gene: TRBJ2-7; v_gene: TRBV10-3
CDR3aa: CASSYPGQGNTEAFF; j_gene: TRBJ1-1; v_gene: TRBV5-4
CDR3aa: CASKKWEGSGANVLTF; j_gene: TRBJ2-6; v_gene: TRBV27
CDR3aa: CASSQGGEQYF; j_gene: TRBJ2-7; v_gene: TRBV12-3/TRBV12-4
CDR3aa: CASSLLPPLLAAGINEQFF; j_gene: TRBJ2-1; v_gene: TRBV7-2
CDR3aa: CASSFEGGAYNEQFF; j_gene: TRBJ2-1; v_gene: TRBV6-5
CDR3aa: CAWSGNMAGDSPLHF; j_gene: TRBJ1-6; v_gene: TRBV30
CDR3aa: CASSLVLGTSYNEQFF; j_gene: TRBJ2-1; v_gene: TRBV5-6
CDR3aa: CASRSTGNSEKLFF; j_gene: TRBJ1-4; v_gene: TRBV21-1
CDR3aa: CASSRITATNEKLFF; j_gene: TRBJ1-4; v_gene: TRBV3-1/TRBV3-2
CDR3aa: CASSEQGSEQYF; j_gene: TRBJ2-7; v_gene: TRBV28
CDR3aa: CASRTGSAQETQYF; j_gene: TRBJ2-5; v_gene: TRBV28
CDR3aa: CASRRLAGENIQYF; j_gene: TRBJ2-4; v_gene: TRBV28
CDR3aa: CASTIRGATNEKLFF; j_gene: TRBJ1-4; v_gene: TRBV28
CDR3aa: CAWSAWANEQFF; j_gene: TRBJ2-1; v_gene: TRBV30
CDR3aa: CASSLPGYRWAPDGNTIYF; j_gene: TRBJ1-3; v_gene: TRBV7-9
CDR3aa: CASSPRTANTEAFF; j_gene: TRBJ1-1; v_gene: TRBV18
CDR3aa: CASSHPGRGVDGYTF; j_gene: TRBJ1-2; v_gene: TRBV4-2
CDR3aa: CASSYGRNQPQHF; j_gene: TRBJ1-5; v_gene: TRBV7-2
CDR3aa: CASSAPGTGSYEQYF; j_gene: TRBJ2-7; v_gene: TRBV5-1
CDR3aa: CAISESEGTKNIQYF; j_gene: TRBJ2-4; v_gene: TRBV10-3
CDR3aa: CASRQGQGKTEAFF; j_gene: TRBJ1-1; v_gene: TRBV6-6
CDR3aa: CASSLVFDQPQHF; j_gene: TRBJ1-5; v_gene: TRBV7-2
CDR3aa: CATRRGFLVAGSYNSPLHF; j_gene: TRBJ1-6; v_gene: TRBV27
CDR3aa: CASSLGQNREYGYTF; j_gene: TRBJ1-2; v_gene: TRBV5-4
CDR3aa: CASSIEEIGNSPLHF; j_gene: TRBJ1-6; v_gene: TRBV19
CDR3aa: CASSPQQGASGNTIYF; j_gene: TRBJ1-3; v_gene: TRBV18
CDR3aa: CASSARDSFSNEQFF; j_gene: TRBJ2-1; v_gene: TRBV9
CDR3aa: CASSSPGTRSEAFF; j_gene: TRBJ1-1; v_gene: TRBV5-4
CDR3aa: CSVEGHRGSSRYTF; j_gene: TRBJ1-2; v_gene: TRBV29-1
CDR3aa: CASGSPRELAETQYF; j_gene: TRBJ2-5; v_gene: TRBV28
CDR3aa: CASSIGTLNYEQYF; j_gene: TRBJ2-7; v_gene: TRBV19
CDR3aa: CASSQTGSGANVLTF; j_gene: TRBJ2-6; v_gene: TRBV7-2
CDR3aa: CSVEDHGSGDQETQYF; j_gene: TRBJ2-5; v_gene: TRBV29-1
CDR3aa: CASSFLGLRYGYTF; j_gene: TRBJ1-2; v_gene: TRBV5-1
CDR3aa: CASSQDVVSLNSPLHF; j_gene: TRBJ1-6; v_gene: TRBV4-1
CDR3aa: CASMPRLRATNEKLFF; j_gene: TRBJ1-4; v_gene: TRBV27
CDR3aa: CASSMKGATNEKLFF; j_gene: TRBJ1-4; v_gene: TRBV19
CDR3aa: CASSIGATYEQYF; j_gene: TRBJ2-7; v_gene: TRBV5-4